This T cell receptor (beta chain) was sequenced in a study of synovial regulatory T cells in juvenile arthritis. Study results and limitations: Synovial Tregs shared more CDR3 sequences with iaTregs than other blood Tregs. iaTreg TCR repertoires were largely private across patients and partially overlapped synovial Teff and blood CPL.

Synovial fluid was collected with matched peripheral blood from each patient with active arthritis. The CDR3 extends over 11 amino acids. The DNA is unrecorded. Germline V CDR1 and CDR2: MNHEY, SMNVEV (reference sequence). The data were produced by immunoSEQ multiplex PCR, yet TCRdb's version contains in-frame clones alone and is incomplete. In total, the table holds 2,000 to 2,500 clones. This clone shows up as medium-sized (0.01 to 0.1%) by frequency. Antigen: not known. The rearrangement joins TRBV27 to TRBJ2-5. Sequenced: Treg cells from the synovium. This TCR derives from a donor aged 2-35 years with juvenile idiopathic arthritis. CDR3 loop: CASSLGKTQYF.